The 30 T cell receptor beta chains given below trace back to one sample, sequenced in a study of T-cell memory formation after mild COVID-19. Using its own MiXCR run on the 5' RACE reads, TCRdb lists one record per CDR3 protein. The data contain under 200,000 distinct CDR3 sequences, around 13% of them seen just once; the ten biggest clones take up 2.5% to 4%. The sample comprised PBMCs or a T cell subset sorted from them (not recorded which). These receptors all stem from a man aged 18 to 29 who had mild COVID-19 (a few samples of this study predate the infection). Cell type and time point are not known.

The rearrangement links TRBV6-6 to TRBJ1-5, with D uncertain. V was shortened by 5 bases and J by 7 bases, with 6 bases between the two germline ends. The CDR3 contains 11 residues. Germline CDR1 reads MNHNY; CDR2 reads SVGAGI (reference sequence). CDR3 amino acids: CASSAGQPQHF. DNA of the CDR3: TGTGCCAGCAGTGCCGGGCAGCCCCAGCATTTT.

CDR3 residues: CASSYSSRLGTEAFF. The CDR3 DNA reads as TGTGCCAGCAGTTACTCGAGCAGGCTGGGGACTGAAGCTTTCTTT. V and J are TRBV6-5 and TRBJ1-1; D gene unclear. Germline V lookup: CDR1 MNHEY, CDR2 SVGAGI. Trimming cost V 0 bases and J 5 bases, with 13 bases left between them. The CDR3 consists of 15 residues.

V is TRBV7-8 and J is TRBJ2-1; 8 bases match TRBD2. CDR3 size: 15 residues. With V trimmed by 5 bases and J by 9 bases, 12 bases remained unmatched. Germline V gives CDR1 SGHVS, CDR2 FQNEAQ. The CDR3 DNA sequence: TGTGCCAGCAGCCGCCGGGGTAGCGGGGTAGCTGAGCAGTTCTTC. It is translated as CASSRRGSGVAEQFF.

V and J are TRBV7-7 and TRBJ2-3, with D uncertain. Trimming removed 2 bases at V and 1 base at J, with 7 bases between. This CDR3 region has 14 residues. CDR1 and CDR2 from the germline V gene are SSHAT and FNYEAQ (reference sequence). CDR3 DNA sequence: TGTGCCAGCAGCTTAAGCGCGGGCACAGATACGCAGTATTTT. Encoded protein: CASSLSAGTDTQYF.

This clonotype was counted a few times. V usage is TRBV10-3 and J usage is TRBJ1-1, with TRBD1 identical over 7 bases. With V trimmed by 4 bases and J by 3 bases, 2 bases remained unmatched. Germline V CDR1 and CDR2: ENHRY, SYGVKD. The CDR3 totals 13 residues. The CDR3 loop is CAISAQGDTEAFF. The CDR3 DNA sequence: TGTGCCATCAGTGCCCAGGGGGACACTGAAGCTTTCTTT.

Ten or more counts support this clonotype. This sequence joins TRBV5-1 and TRBJ2-3; tentatively, D is TRBD1 (6 bases). Trimming pared 5 bases from V and 4 bases from J, leaving 14 bases between. Looked up from germline, CDR1 is SGHRS and CDR2 is YFSETQ. The CDR3 is 14 amino acids. This CDR3 reads CASRTGTPPDTQYF. The DNA for the CDR3 is TGCGCCAGCAGGACCGGGACACCCCCAGATACGCAGTATTTT.

The CDR3, as DNA: TGTGCCAGCAGCCAAGATACAGGGGTGGCCGGGGAGCTGTTTTTT. Protein: CASSQDTGVAGELFF. The chain employs TRBV3-1 and TRBJ2-2; 7 nucleotides line up with TRBD1. The CDR3 loop spans 15 amino acids. The V gene's germline CDR1 is LGHDT and CDR2 YNNKEL (reference sequence). V shed 0 bases and J 6 bases; nucleotides not matched to a gene: 4.

This clonotype was observed a few times. The genes are TRBV9 and TRBJ1-1; D remains unclear. The CDR3 has 15 amino acids. V dropped 0 bases and J dropped 4 bases, with 13 bases sitting between them. Germline CDR1 is SGDLS and CDR2 is YYNGEE. The CDR3 region is CASSVVAGKSTEAFF. The CDR3 DNA is TGTGCCAGCAGCGTAGTGGCCGGAAAGAGCACTGAAGCTTTCTTT.

The rearrangement uses TRBV7-3 and TRBJ1-5; the D gene is possibly TRBD1 (6 bases). The CDR3 is 17 amino acids. From germline, CDR1 is SGHTA and CDR2 FQGTGA. V was clipped by 2 bases and J by 2 bases, with 16 bases between them. In DNA form, the CDR3 reads TGTGCCAGCAGCTTAGGGCGGGACACAAGGGGCAATCAGCCCCAGCATTTT. Protein: CASSLGRDTRGNQPQHF.

This clonotype came up a few times. The rearrangement joins TRBV5-1 to TRBJ1-2, with a possible D match to TRBD1 (6 bases). The CDR3 has 13 amino acids. Trimming left V 4 bases short and J 8 bases short, with 15 bases between. CDR1 is SGHRS and CDR2 is YFSETQ in the germline V gene. The CDR3 loop is CASSQGGLRGYTF. In DNA, the CDR3 is TGCGCCAGCAGCCAAGGGGGGTTAAGAGGCTACACCTTC.

This clonotype has just a few counts. The J gene is TRBJ2-7, the V gene TRBV5-5, with D unresolved. Trimming stripped 2 bases from V and 4 bases from J, with 10 bases between. The germline V gene has CDR1 SGHKS and CDR2 YYEKEE (reference sequence). The CDR3 runs to 13 residues. CDR3 coding DNA: TGTGCCAGCAGCTTCAAGACTTCGTACGAGCAGTACTTC. This encodes CASSFKTSYEQYF.

Here the CDR3 reads CSVRQGPNEQFF. The CDR3 bases are TGCAGCGTGAGACAGGGTCCGAATGAGCAGTTCTTC. V and J are TRBV29-1 and TRBJ2-1; TRBD1 agrees at 7 bases. This CDR3 has 12 residues. V lost 6 bases and J lost 7; bases outside the gene matches: 6. Per the germline V gene, CDR1 is SQVTM and CDR2 is ANQGSEA.

This clonotype has more than one count but fewer than ten. This rearrangement joins TRBV2 to TRBJ1-2; no reliable D call. CDR3 size: 13 residues. Germline V CDR1 and CDR2: SNHLY, FYNNEI. Trimming took off 4 bases at V and 4 bases at J, with 10 bases between the two ends. CDR3: CASSVIESYGYTF. The CDR3 DNA follows: TGTGCCAGCAGTGTGATAGAAAGCTATGGCTACACCTTC. Based on the CDR3 plus reference TRBV2 and TRBJ1-2, the full variable domain is EPEVTQTPSHQVTQMGQEVILRCVPISNHLYFYWYRQILGQKVEFLVSFYNNEISEKSEIFDDQFSVERPDGSNFTLKIRSTKLEDSAMYFCASSVIESYGYTFGSGTRLTVV.

This clonotype has a handful of counts. J is TRBJ1-5 and V is TRBV15, with D hard to call. CDR3 size: 13 residues. From germline, CDR1 is LNHNV and CDR2 YYDKDF (reference sequence). Trimming shortened V by 4 bases and J by 3 bases, and 7 bases separated the two germline ends. In nucleotides, the CDR3 is TGTGCCACCAGCAACCCCCCCAATCAGCCCCAGCATTTT. This gives the protein CATSNPPNQPQHF.

The chain employs TRBV7-2 and TRBJ2-5; D remains ambiguous. V lost 5 bases, J lost 8 bases, and 15 bases lay in between. CDR3 length: 13 amino acids. Germline CDR1 and CDR2: SGHTA and FQGNSA. CDR3 sequence (DNA): TGTGCCAGCAGCGTCGAGATGTTGATTACCCAGTACTTC. It specifies CASSVEMLITQYF.

At least ten counts were recorded for this clonotype. The chain uses TRBV7-3 and TRBJ2-1, with TRBD2 identical over 10 bases. With 5 bases clipped from V and 0 bases from J, the junction kept 4 bases outside the gene matches. The CDR3 is 16 amino acids. The germline V gene has CDR1 SGHTA and CDR2 FQGTGA. The CDR3 protein is CASSLLAGSSYNEQFF. As DNA, the CDR3 is TGTGCCAGCAGCCTACTAGCGGGGAGCTCCTACAATGAGCAGTTCTTC.

This clonotype was recorded many times. The rearrangement links TRBV20-1 to TRBJ2-7; D gene unclear. Germline-derived CDR1 and CDR2 are DFQATT and SNEGSKA (reference sequence). The CDR3 spans 13 residues. The V and J ends lost 0 bases and 2 bases respectively, with 8 bases between them. The CDR3 nucleotides read TGCAGTGCTAGAGATCCCACTACCTACGAGCAGTACGTC. This codes for CSARDPTTYEQYV.

This clonotype was observed a few times. V is TRBV5-1 and J is TRBJ2-5; a possible D gene is TRBD1 (6 bases). This CDR3 has 13 residues. Germline CDR1 is SGHRS and CDR2 is YFSETQ. V lost 4 bases and J lost 2, with 9 bases in between. Written as DNA, the CDR3 is TGCGCCAGCAGCAACGGACAGCAAGAGACCCAGTACTTC. Protein: CASSNGQQETQYF.

This clonotype was seen only a few times. The V gene is TRBV7-8, the J gene TRBJ1-2, with D perhaps matching TRBD1 (5 bases). This CDR3 is 14 amino acids long. Trimming stripped 6 bases from V and 1 base from J, with 12 bases between. Germline-derived CDR1 and CDR2 are SGHVS and FQNEAQ. As DNA, the CDR3 is TGTGCCAGCAGTTACTGGGACCGTAACTATGGCTACACCTTC. Translating it yields CASSYWDRNYGYTF.

In this sample, this clonotype turned up many times. The chain joins TRBV15 to TRBJ2-5, with 8 bases aligning to TRBD2. V dropped 1 base and J dropped 5; count of bases not matched to a gene: 6. Germline V gene lookup returns CDR1 LNHNV and CDR2 YYDKDF (reference sequence). The CDR3 loop spans 15 amino acids. CDR3 in amino acids: CATSRVGGAGETQYF. The CDR3 coding sequence is TGTGCCACCAGCAGAGTCGGGGGGGCCGGGGAGACCCAGTACTTC.

This clonotype showed up just a few times. This CDR3 reads CASSVGDYGYTF. CDR3 nucleotides: TGTGCCAGCAGCGTAGGGGACTATGGCTACACCTTC. This chain joins TRBV9 and TRBJ1-2; the D is unclear. The CDR3 loop spans 12 amino acids. V was pared by 0 bases and J by 3 bases, with 3 bases between. The V gene's germline CDR1 is SGDLS and CDR2 YYNGEE.

V and J are TRBV20-1 and TRBJ1-1; D perhaps matches TRBD1 (5 bases). The germline V gene encodes CDR1 DFQATT and CDR2 SNEGSKA (reference sequence). The CDR3 runs 13 residues. V lost 6 bases and J 5 bases, leaving 16 bases between the germline ends. CDR3 DNA sequence: TGCAGTGCGACCGCAGGGAGAGGAACTGAAGCTTTCTTT. This encodes CSATAGRGTEAFF.

V gene TRBV10-3 combines with J gene TRBJ2-3; D gene uncertain. The CDR3 runs to 11 residues. Trimming took 8 bases from V and 4 from J, leaving 7 bases between them. The germline V gene encodes CDR1 ENHRY and CDR2 SYGVKD. DNA for the CDR3: TGTGCCATCGGTTTTCCAGATACGCAGTATTTT. Translation: CAIGFPDTQYF.

This clonotype was observed a few times. V gene TRBV7-9 combines with J gene TRBJ1-5, with TRBD1 matching over 8 bases. The germline V gene has CDR1 SEHNR and CDR2 FQNEAQ (reference sequence). The J segment lost 7 bases and the V segment lost 5 bases, leaving 7 bases of the junction unmatched. The CDR3 length is 14 residues. The CDR3 coding sequence is TGTGCCAGCAGCCCCACAGGGGGTGCCCAGCCCCAGCATTTT. Protein: CASSPTGGAQPQHF.

The J gene is TRBJ1-3, the V gene TRBV2, with 7 bases fitting TRBD1. Germline V CDR1 and CDR2: SNHLY, FYNNEI. Unmatched junction bases numbered 7, after V lost 6 bases and J lost 2 bases. The CDR3 runs to 15 residues. The CDR3 here is CASSLDRVTGNTIYF. DNA for the CDR3: TGTGCCAGCAGCCTCGACAGGGTGACTGGAAACACCATATATTTT.

The J gene is TRBJ1-1, the V gene TRBV29-1, with 9 bases lining up with TRBD1. Per the germline V gene, CDR1 is SQVTM and CDR2 is ANQGSEA. Trimming at V came to 6 bases and at J to 5 bases, leaving 4 bases not matched to a gene. This CDR3 region has 12 residues. This CDR3 is CSVDRGRTEAFF. For the CDR3, the DNA is TGCAGCGTGGACAGGGGACGGACTGAAGCTTTCTTT.

This clonotype has just a few counts. The rearrangement joins TRBV20-1 to TRBJ2-7; no definite D call. CDR1 is DFQATT and CDR2 is SNEGSKA in the germline V gene (reference sequence). The V gene lost 6 bases and the J gene lost 0 bases, with 9 bases spanning the gap. The length of the CDR3 is 12 residues. CDR3 amino acids: CSAVFSSYEQYV. The DNA of the CDR3 is TGCAGTGCCGTTTTTAGCTCCTACGAGCAGTACGTC.

The chain links TRBV5-1 to TRBJ1-1; D unclear. Trimming pared 0 bases from V and 1 base from J, leaving 7 bases between. The V gene's germline CDR1 is SGHRS and CDR2 YFSETQ. The CDR3 has 14 amino acids. CDR3 sequence reads: CASSLVQQNTEAFF. CDR3 DNA: TGCGCCAGCAGCTTGGTGCAGCAGAACACTGAAGCTTTCTTT.

The chain recombines TRBV7-2 with TRBJ2-1; D perhaps matches TRBD2 (5 bases). The germline CDR1 and CDR2 sequences are SGHTA and FQGNSA. The CDR3 runs 15 residues. V was clipped by 5 bases and J by 5 bases, with 16 bases between them. The CDR3 is CASSRRGILNNEQFF. The CDR3 coding sequence is TGTGCCAGCAGCCGACGGGGAATCCTTAACAATGAGCAGTTCTTC. The full variable domain, completed using reference TRBV7-2 and TRBJ2-1, is GAGVSQSPSNKVTEKGKDVELRCDPISGHTALYWYRQSLGQGLEFLIYFQGNSAPDKSGLPSDRFSAERTGGSVSTLTIQRTQQEDSAVYLCASSRRGILNNEQFFGPGTRLTVL.

This clonotype was detected a few times. The chain joins TRBV20-1 to TRBJ2-4; the D gene is possibly TRBD2 (6 bases). Trimming removed 4 bases at V and 9 bases at J, with 13 bases between. Germline V gene lookup returns CDR1 DFQATT and CDR2 SNEGSKA (reference sequence). The CDR3 has 12 residues. Here the CDR3 reads CSAKAGSTIQYF. CDR3 sequence (DNA): TGCAGTGCTAAGGCGGGATCTACCATTCAGTACTTC.